These 20 T cell receptor beta chains share one sample of origin, sequenced in a study of blood T cell repertoires in COVID-19. Clones were read by immunoSEQ multiplex PCR, and TCRdb kept only the in-frame ones, dropping some. The sample consists of 150,000 to 200,000 clones, nearly 90% of them appearing once. The sequenced material came from peripheral blood. The origin of the receptors is a man between 60 and 75 years old with active or convalescent COVID-19.

The chain joins TRBV23-1 to TRBJ2-7, with D perhaps matching TRBD1 (6 bases). TRBV23-1 is reported as an ORF; its role is uncertain. This CDR3 is 14 amino acids long. With 2 bases removed from V and 0 bases from J, the gap between germline ends came to 8 bases. In DNA form, the CDR3 reads TGCGCCAGCAGTCAAGGACAGCTCTCCTACGAGCAGTACTTC. Protein: CASSQGQLSYEQYF.

The V call is TRBV10-3, the J call TRBJ1-4; D is unclear. CDR1 and CDR2 (germline): ENHRY, SYGVKD. Trimming pared 6 bases from V and 6 bases from J, leaving 14 bases between. The CDR3 sequence is 14 residues long. The CDR3, as DNA: TGTGCCATCAGGCAGGCAGCCGGGGATGAAAAACTGTTTTTT. This gives the protein CAIRQAAGDEKLFF.

A few counts support this clone. The chain carries TRBV11-2 and TRBJ1-2, with 7 bases identical to TRBD1. V was pared by 0 bases and J by 1 base, with 8 bases of the junction left unmatched. CDR3 length: 17 residues. Germline-derived CDR1 and CDR2 are SGHAT and FQNNGV. The CDR3 reads CASSLDGGTEINYGYTF. In nucleotides, the CDR3 is TGTGCCAGCAGCTTAGATGGTGGGACAGAGATTAACTATGGCTACACCTTC.

V usage is TRBV4-1 and J usage is TRBJ2-2; 8 bases map to TRBD1. V lost 0 bases, J lost 2 bases, and 2 bases stayed unmatched. The germline gives CDR1 MGHRA, CDR2 YSYEKL. This CDR3 region has 16 residues. As DNA, the CDR3 is TGCGCCAGCAGCCAAGATGCAGGGGGCAACACCGGGGAGCTGTTTTTT. Translating gives CASSQDAGGNTGELFF.

V gene TRBV6-5 combines with J gene TRBJ2-5; 7 positions match TRBD2. V trimming: 9 bases; J trimming: 4 bases; junction bases outside the gene matches: 11. This CDR3 region has 14 residues. Germline-derived CDR1 and CDR2 are MNHEY and SVGAGI. As DNA, the CDR3 is TGTGCCAGTATCCGGGGAGGGCTAGGAGAGACCCAGTACTTC. Translating gives CASIRGGLGETQYF.

J is TRBJ2-3 and V is TRBV5-1; 11 bases match TRBD2. The ends lost 3 bases at V and 7 bases at J; junction bases unmatched: 7. CDR1 SGHRS and CDR2 YFSETQ come from the germline V gene. The CDR3 has 15 amino acids. CDR3 in amino acids: CASSSSSGGSYTQYF. The CDR3, as DNA: TGCGCCAGCAGCTCCTCTAGCGGGGGGTCCTATACGCAGTATTTT.

The rearrangement uses TRBV23-1 and TRBJ2-3; D call uncertain. TRBV23-1 is placed among ORFs of uncertain function. The CDR3 contains 17 residues. Trimming removed 0 bases from V and 2 bases from J, with 15 bases in between. The CDR3 DNA follows: TGCGCCAGCAGTCAATCCGCGCGGCCACACAACACAGATACGCAGTATTTT. Translating gives CASSQSARPHNTDTQYF.

V and J are TRBV7-3 and TRBJ2-3, with a tentative D call TRBD1 (5 bases). Germline V lookup: CDR1 SGHTA, CDR2 FQGTGA. V lost 2 bases and J 5 bases, leaving 17 bases between the germline ends. The CDR3 totals 16 residues. Written as DNA, the CDR3 is TGTGCCAGCAGCTTAGGCAGTGCAGGGTCCGGAGATACGCAGTATTTT. It is translated as CASSLGSAGSGDTQYF.

The sample holds one count of this clone. The V call is TRBV6-5, the J call TRBJ1-2; maybe TRBD1 (6 bases). CDR1 and CDR2 from the germline V gene are MNHEY and SVGAGI. The CDR3 extends over 14 amino acids. Trimming stripped 5 bases from V and 3 bases from J, with 13 bases between. CDR3 nucleotide sequence: TGTGCCAGCAGTCACCAGGGGTTTTACTATGGCTACACCTTC. Encoded protein: CASSHQGFYYGYTF.

This clone was recorded once. The chain uses TRBV6-1 and TRBJ2-3, with 12 bases matching TRBD2. Looked up from germline, CDR1 is MNHNS and CDR2 is SASEGT. The trim removed 6 bases at V and 3 bases at J, leaving 13 bases unmatched. This CDR3 has 18 amino acids. Written as DNA, the CDR3 is TGTGCCAGCAGCGAACTCCTAGCGGGGGGGCTTGTAACAGATACGCAGTATTTT. Its translation is CASSELLAGGLVTDTQYF.

This clone was seen ten or more times. This chain links TRBV7-3 with TRBJ2-5; TRBD2 matches 13 bases. The J segment lost 5 bases and the V segment lost 5 bases, leaving 8 bases of the junction unmatched. Germline values: CDR1 SGHTA, CDR2 FQGTGA. The CDR3 consists of 16 residues. The CDR3 here is CASSPQGTSGVETQYF. The CDR3 DNA reads TGTGCCAGCAGCCCCCAAGGGACTAGCGGGGTTGAGACCCAGTACTTC.

The CDR3 protein is CASSLQVTYGYTF. For the CDR3, the DNA is TGTGCCAGCAGCTTACAGGTTACCTATGGCTACACCTTC. The rearrangement links TRBV5-5 to TRBJ1-2; TRBD1 might be the D (5 bases). V lost 2 bases and J lost 4, with 9 bases in between. CDR3 size: 13 residues. Germline CDR1 is SGHKS and CDR2 is YYEKEE (reference sequence).

The chain is built from TRBV30 and TRBJ2-4; D is uncertain. Germline V gene data show CDR1 as GTSNPN and CDR2 as SVGIG (reference sequence). Trimming took 3 bases from V and 6 from J, leaving 6 bases between them. CDR3 length equals 11 residues. In nucleotides, the CDR3 is TGTGCCTGGAGCATCGGAAACATTCAGTACTTC. Its translation: CAWSIGNIQYF.

The table lists this clone with a count of one. This rearrangement joins TRBV30 to TRBJ2-5; possibly TRBD2 for D (7 bases). CDR1 and CDR2 (germline): GTSNPN, SVGIG (reference sequence). V was shortened by 1 base and J by 5 bases, with 14 bases between the two germline ends. The CDR3 covers 14 residues. DNA of the CDR3: TGTGCCTGGAGTGGAGGGGGGGCCCGGGAGACCCAGTACTTC. Its protein product is CAWSGGGARETQYF.

The chain is built from TRBV6-2 or TRBV6-3 and TRBJ2-7, with TRBD1 matching 9 bases. The CDR3 runs 15 residues. V lost 5 bases and J lost 0; bases outside the gene matches: 5. Germline V gene data show CDR1 as MNHEY and CDR2 as SVGEGT. The CDR3 is CASSPRDRASYEQYF. CDR3 bases: TGTGCCAGCAGTCCCCGGGACAGGGCCTCCTACGAGCAGTACTTC.

This rearrangement joins TRBV4-2 to TRBJ2-5, with D possibly TRBD2 on 5 matching bases. The V gene lost 0 bases and the J gene lost 4 bases, with 18 bases spanning the gap. This CDR3 comprises 17 residues. Germline V gene sequence: CDR1 LGHNA, CDR2 YNFKEQ. The CDR3: CASSQDLGAGSGETQYF. The DNA of the CDR3 is TGTGCCAGCAGCCAAGATCTCGGTGCGGGCTCGGGAGAGACCCAGTACTTC.

This clone has only a few counts. This chain connects TRBV7-8 to TRBJ2-5; 11 bases map to TRBD1. Per the germline V gene, CDR1 is SGHVS and CDR2 is FQNEAQ. CDR3 size: 14 residues. V lost 5 bases to trimming and J lost 5 bases; unmatched junction nucleotides: 4. The CDR3 reads CASSRTGGQETQYF. CDR3 in DNA: TGTGCCAGCAGCCGGACAGGGGGCCAGGAGACCCAGTACTTC.

V usage is TRBV30 and J usage is TRBJ1-1; 7 bases are a match to TRBD1. With 2 bases clipped from V and 0 bases from J, the junction kept 6 bases outside the gene matches. CDR1 and CDR2 (germline): GTSNPN, SVGIG (reference sequence). The CDR3 loop spans 15 amino acids. The CDR3 region is CAWSPAGTVNTEAFF. CDR3 nucleotide sequence: TGTGCCTGGAGTCCGGCCGGGACAGTGAACACTGAAGCTTTCTTT.

V is TRBV7-8 and J is TRBJ2-1; 13 positions match TRBD2. After removal of 5 bases from V and 15 bases from J, the junction contained 13 bases not matched to a gene. The germline CDR1 and CDR2 sequences are SGHVS and FQNEAQ. The CDR3 spans 15 residues. For the CDR3, the DNA is TGTGCCAGCAGCCCGCGGTGGACTAGCGGGGGAGGAAGGTTCTTC. Translating gives CASSPRWTSGGGRFF.

The chain recombines TRBV19 with TRBJ1-5, with D perhaps TRBD1 (5 bases). This CDR3 contains 18 residues. Trimming took 0 bases from V and 5 from J, leaving 20 bases between them. Germline V lookup: CDR1 LNHDA, CDR2 SQIVND (reference sequence). CDR3 region: CASSIDLRGVGEDQPQHF. The CDR3 DNA reads TGTGCCAGTAGTATAGATCTAAGGGGAGTGGGGGAGGATCAGCCCCAGCATTTT.